This entry lists 21 T cell receptor beta chains sequenced from one sample in a study of T cells in localized non-small cell lung cancer. TCRdb's table, derived via immunoSEQ multiplex PCR, lists solely in-frame clones and lacks some. The sample lists fewer than 45,000 clones; around 79% were seen once. The sequencing used peripheral blood, collected before any cancer treatment. These receptor sequences come from a male donor older than 55 with stage III squamous cell lung carcinoma.

This rearrangement joins TRBV4-2 to TRBJ1-3; D gene uncertain. V shed 1 base and J shed 2 bases, with 12 bases lying between them. The CDR3 sequence is 16 residues long. The germline V gene has CDR1 LGHNA and CDR2 YNFKEQ. The chain's CDR3 is CASSQATGITGNTIYF. The CDR3 DNA follows: TGTGCCAGCAGCCAAGCCACCGGGATAACTGGAAACACCATATATTTT.

The V and J genes are TRBV6-1 and TRBJ1-6; no reliable D call. Germline V gene lookup returns CDR1 MNHNS and CDR2 SASEGT. V was cut by 6 bases and J by 4 bases, with 13 bases left in between. This CDR3 comprises 15 residues. The chain's CDR3 is CASRFEPRYNSPLHF. In DNA, the CDR3 is TGTGCCAGCAGGTTCGAGCCAAGATATAATTCACCCCTCCACTTT.

The V gene is TRBV5-7, the J gene TRBJ1-1, with D hard to call. TRBV5-7 is an ORF, with its function uncertain. V lost 5 bases to trimming and J lost 4 bases, with 9 bases between them. The CDR3 runs to 12 residues. The CDR3 nucleotides read TGTGCCAGCAGGACCCAGAGCACTGAAGCTTTCTTT. This encodes CASRTQSTEAFF.

Only one count was recorded for this clone. V usage is TRBV6-5 and J usage is TRBJ1-1; D gene ambiguous. This CDR3 has 14 residues. V lost 2 bases, J lost 8 bases, and 15 bases lay in between. Germline V gives CDR1 MNHEY, CDR2 SVGAGI. CDR3 sequence: CASSYVSPRGEAFF. For the CDR3, the DNA is TGTGCCAGCAGTTACGTGTCCCCGAGAGGGGAAGCTTTCTTT.

J is TRBJ1-2 and V is TRBV29-1; 7 bases align to TRBD1. J gave up 6 bases and V 7 bases, and 5 bases lay outside the gene matches. CDR1 is SQVTM, CDR2 ANQGSEA, per germline. The CDR3 runs 11 residues. The chain's CDR3 is CSAGQMDGYTF. CDR3 DNA sequence: TGCAGCGCGGGACAGATGGATGGCTACACCTTC.

The rearrangement joins TRBV18 to TRBJ2-1; TRBD1 agrees at 9 bases. This CDR3 contains 15 residues. Germline lookup yields CDR1 KGHSH and CDR2 LQKENI. V shed 4 bases and J 4 bases; nucleotides not matched to a gene: 5. For the CDR3, the DNA is TGTGCCAGCTCACTCCCGGGACAGGGATACAATGAGCAGTTCTTC. It translates to CASSLPGQGYNEQFF. Drawing the rest from reference TRBV18 and TRBJ2-1, the complete variable domain is NAGVMQNPRHLVRRRGQEARLRCSPMKGHSHVYWYRQLPEEGLKFMVYLQKENIIDESGMPKERFSAEFPKEGPSILRIQQVVRGDSAAYFCASSLPGQGYNEQFFGPGTRLTVL.

The CDR3 DNA reads TGTGCCAGCACTGGGACAGGGGGCTTTGAAAAACTGTTTTTT. Translation gives CASTGTGGFEKLFF. The V gene is TRBV2, the J gene TRBJ1-4, with 12 bases that match TRBD1. V was clipped by 7 bases and J by 7 bases; unmatched bases: 4. CDR1 is SNHLY, CDR2 FYNNEI, per germline. CDR3 length equals 14 residues.

This chain connects TRBV11-2 to TRBJ1-2, with TRBD1 as a possible D gene (6 bases). Trimming stripped 3 bases from V and 4 bases from J, with 21 bases between. The germline V gene has CDR1 SGHAT and CDR2 FQNNGV. The CDR3 is 17 amino acids. The CDR3 loop reads CASSFRDMGGIFYGYTF. For the CDR3, the DNA is TGTGCCAGCAGCTTCCGGGACATGGGGGGGATTTTCTATGGCTACACCTTC.

V usage is TRBV6-5 and J usage is TRBJ1-1; the D gene is possibly TRBD1 (5 bases). Between the trimmed V and J ends, which lost 5 bases and 1 base, there was a span of 14 bases. This CDR3 has 15 residues. Per germline, CDR1 MNHEY and CDR2 SVGAGI. The CDR3 DNA reads as TGTGCCAGCAGTCCAACGACAGCACCGAACACTGAAGCTTTCTTT. It yields the protein CASSPTTAPNTEAFF.

The chain couples TRBV19 to TRBJ2-2; 9 nucleotides agree with TRBD1. CDR3 size: 17 residues. The germline V gene has CDR1 LNHDA and CDR2 SQIVND (reference sequence). J was trimmed by 5 bases and V by 4 bases; bases with no gene match: 11. The CDR3 spells CASSTIPPGQGTGELFF. CDR3 DNA sequence: TGTGCCAGTAGTACCATCCCGCCAGGACAGGGGACCGGGGAGCTGTTTTTT.

The chain uses TRBV29-1 and TRBJ1-1; D may be TRBD1 (6 bases). Germline lookup yields CDR1 SQVTM and CDR2 ANQGSEA. Trimming stripped 4 bases from V and 5 bases from J, with 11 bases between. The CDR3 is 12 amino acids. In DNA form, the CDR3 reads TGCAGCGTTGTAAGGGGGGGGACTGAAGCTTTCTTT. This encodes CSVVRGGTEAFF.

This clone showed up just once. This chain links TRBV5-1 with TRBJ2-5; 9 nucleotides agree with TRBD2. Germline V gene lookup returns CDR1 SGHRS and CDR2 YFSETQ. This CDR3 contains 14 residues. V gave up 2 bases and J gave up 5 bases; unmatched junction bases: 4. CDR3 amino acids: CASSFSGSGETQYF. The CDR3 DNA follows: TGCGCCAGCAGCTTTAGCGGGAGCGGGGAGACCCAGTACTTC.

This chain connects TRBV11-3 to TRBJ1-1; the D gene is possibly TRBD1 (6 bases). Trimming shortened V by 3 bases and J by 6 bases, and 14 bases separated the two germline ends. The CDR3 consists of 14 residues. Germline CDR1 and CDR2: SGHNT and YENEEA. The DNA for the CDR3 is TGTGCCAGCAGCTTCAGTCCGGGGGCGGCTGAAGCTTTCTTT. Its translation: CASSFSPGAAEAFF.

CDR3 sequence: CASSYRYEQYF. The CDR3 DNA is TGTGCCAGCAGTTATCGGTACGAGCAGTACTTC. V and J are TRBV6-6 and TRBJ2-7; D is undetermined. The CDR3 covers 11 residues. The germline gives CDR1 MNHNY, CDR2 SVGAGI (reference sequence). V was trimmed by 3 bases and J by 4 bases, leaving 4 bases between them.

In its sample, this clone was seen a few times. The rearrangement uses TRBV10-1 and TRBJ1-2; TRBD1 might be the D (5 bases). Trimming took 3 bases from V and 4 from J, leaving 9 bases between them. The CDR3 totals 13 residues. Germline-derived CDR1 and CDR2 are WNHNN and SYGVQD (reference sequence). The CDR3 is CASSESGTYGYTF. CDR3 nucleotides: TGCGCCAGCAGTGAATCAGGGACCTATGGCTACACCTTC.

V usage is TRBV2 and J usage is TRBJ2-2; D not certain. The germline gives CDR1 SNHLY, CDR2 FYNNEI. The CDR3 runs 13 residues. V gave up 4 bases and J gave up 5 bases, with 8 bases separating them. CDR3 in amino acids: CASSVVVTGELFF. CDR3 coding DNA: TGTGCCAGCAGTGTAGTAGTGACCGGGGAGCTGTTTTTT.

There are a few counts of this clone. The gene calls are TRBV19 and TRBJ1-2, with D unclear. CDR3 length: 12 residues. With 3 bases removed from V and 4 bases from J, the gap between germline ends came to 6 bases. Germline lookup yields CDR1 LNHDA and CDR2 SQIVND (reference sequence). CDR3 bases: TGTGCCAGTAGTATTTATCCCTATGGCTACACCTTC. Amino acid sequence: CASSIYPYGYTF.

This chain uses TRBV7-8 with TRBJ1-1, with a possible D match to TRBD1 (6 bases). CDR3 size: 16 residues. V was clipped by 7 bases and J by 0 bases, with 18 bases between them. The germline V gene has CDR1 SGHVS and CDR2 FQNEAQ. CDR3 sequence (DNA): TGTGCCAGCACCCTAAGGCAGGGGCGGATGAACACTGAAGCTTTCTTT. Its protein is CASTLRQGRMNTEAFF.

This chain connects TRBV6-1 to TRBJ2-5; D is possibly TRBD2 (5 bases). The germline V gene encodes CDR1 MNHNS and CDR2 SASEGT. Trimming took off 0 bases at V and 7 bases at J, with 12 bases between the two ends. The CDR3 has 14 residues. CDR3 region: CASSEAPGYGTQYF. The CDR3 DNA follows: TGTGCCAGCAGTGAAGCTCCGGGGTACGGGACCCAGTACTTC.

The chain recombines TRBV2 with TRBJ1-1; D might be TRBD1 (5 bases). V was trimmed by 6 bases and J by 3 bases, leaving 8 bases between them. Germline V lookup: CDR1 SNHLY, CDR2 FYNNEI. The CDR3 consists of 12 residues. This CDR3 reads CASRDKDTEAFF. The DNA for the CDR3 is TGTGCCAGCAGGGACAAAGACACTGAAGCTTTCTTT. Full variable domain (rest looked up from reference TRBV2 and TRBJ1-1): EPEVTQTPSHQVTQMGQEVILRCVPISNHLYFYWYRQILGQKVEFLVSFYNNEISEKSEIFDDQFSVERPDGSNFTLKIRSTKLEDSAMYFCASRDKDTEAFFGQGTRLTVV.

The rearrangement joins TRBV29-1 to TRBJ2-1; D is unclear. Trimming took 4 bases from V and 10 from J, leaving 11 bases between them. Looked up from germline, CDR1 is SQVTM and CDR2 is ANQGSEA. The length of the CDR3 is 11 residues. The CDR3 region is CSVGAAREQFF. CDR3 in DNA: TGCAGCGTTGGCGCAGCCAGAGAGCAGTTCTTC.